Sequencing of this T cell receptor beta chain was carried out in a study of T-cell memory formation after mild COVID-19. Study-level points and caveats: The finding that pre-infection memory included some responding clones suggested that cross-reactive memory joined.

Each CDR3 protein is one row after TCRdb ran MiXCR on the 5' RACE reads. Counted here are 90,000 to 120,000 distinct CDR3 sequences, 15% to 20% occurring once; the ten biggest clones make up roughly 6%. The germline gives CDR1 SNHLY, CDR2 FYNNEI. The CDR3 contains 13 residues. This clonotype was found many times. The antigen remains unidentified. A junction end diverges from the germline sequence, so it may reflect a read error. The rearrangement links TRBV2 to TRBJ2-3; D may be TRBD1 (6 bases). The TCR sequence derives from a man aged 18-30 years who had mild COVID-19 (a few samples of this study predate the infection). Cell type and time point are not known. Sample: PBMCs or a T cell subset sorted from them (not recorded which). Written as DNA, the CDR3 is TGTGCCAGCAGGGAAGGACAGACAGATACGCAGTATTTT. Protein sequence: CASREGQTDTQYF.